The T cell receptor (beta chain) described here comes from a study of T cell responses to AZD1222 COVID-19 vaccine. The CDR3 is made up of 12 amino acids. Trimming left V 4 bases short and J 4 bases short, with 8 bases between. Germline CDR1 reads SGHRS; CDR2 reads YFSETQ. Data came from immunoSEQ multiplex PCR; TCRdb stores just in-frame clones and leaves some out. The data show over 130,000 clones, roughly nine tenths seen once. On this clone: The antigen remains unidentified.

Findings and limits, study-wide: Targets within unmutated variant regions were reportedly found for nearly half of spike-specific TCRs. Mostly white British, mostly female donors; authors suggested clonal diversity may be underestimated.

Sample: peripheral blood, taken 28 days after the second dose of the MenACWY control vaccine. The rearrangement uses TRBV5-1 and TRBJ1-2, with D possibly matching TRBD1 (5 bases). The clonotype originates from an adult who received the MenACWY meningococcal vaccine as a control. The CDR3 DNA sequence: TGCGCCAGCAGCCAGGGTACCTATGGCTACACCTTC. Its translation: CASSQGTYGYTF.